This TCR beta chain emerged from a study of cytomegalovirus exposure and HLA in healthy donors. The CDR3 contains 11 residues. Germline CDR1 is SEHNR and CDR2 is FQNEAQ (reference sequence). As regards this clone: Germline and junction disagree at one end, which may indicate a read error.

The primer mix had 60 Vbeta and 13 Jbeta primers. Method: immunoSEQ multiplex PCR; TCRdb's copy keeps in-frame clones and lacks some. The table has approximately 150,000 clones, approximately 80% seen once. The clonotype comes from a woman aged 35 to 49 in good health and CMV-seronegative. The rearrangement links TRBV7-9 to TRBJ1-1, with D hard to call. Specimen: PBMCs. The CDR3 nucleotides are TGTTCCAGCAGCTTAGGTGTGGCCAATCAATTT. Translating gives CSSSLGVANQF.